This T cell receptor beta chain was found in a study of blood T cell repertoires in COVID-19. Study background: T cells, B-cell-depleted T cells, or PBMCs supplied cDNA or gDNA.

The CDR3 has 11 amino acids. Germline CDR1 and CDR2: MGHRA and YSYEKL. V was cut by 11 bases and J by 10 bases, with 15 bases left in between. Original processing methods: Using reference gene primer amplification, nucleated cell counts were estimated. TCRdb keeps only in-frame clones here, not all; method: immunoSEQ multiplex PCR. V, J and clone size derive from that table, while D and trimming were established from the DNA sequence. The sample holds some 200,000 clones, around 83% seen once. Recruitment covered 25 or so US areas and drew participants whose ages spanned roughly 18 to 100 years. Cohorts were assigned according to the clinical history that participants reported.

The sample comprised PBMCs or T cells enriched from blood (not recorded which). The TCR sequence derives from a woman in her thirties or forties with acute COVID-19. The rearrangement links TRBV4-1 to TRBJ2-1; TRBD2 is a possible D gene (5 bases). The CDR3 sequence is CARGPSGEQFF. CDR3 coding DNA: TGCGCCCGAGGGCCTTCAGGAGAGCAGTTCTTC.